The 21 T cell receptor beta chains below all came from one sample that was sequenced in a study of T cells in Graves' hyperthyroidism and ophthalmopathy. RNA transcripts yielded amplified TCR beta CDR3 regions. HTBI primers were used for first-round RT-PCR of the TCR CDR3. MiXCR, applied by TCRdb to the multiplex PCR reads, yields one record per CDR3 protein. The profile shows about 380,000 distinct CDR3 sequences, less than 20% of them singletons. Material: blood. Receptor source: a man aged 18 to 35 with Graves' ophthalmopathy.

This sequence joins TRBV27 and TRBJ2-1; D is unclear. The CDR3 runs 11 residues. V was pared by 8 bases and J by 10 bases, with 12 bases between. The germline CDR1 and CDR2 sequences are MNHEY and SMNVEV (reference sequence). This CDR3 reads CASRLYQEQFF. The CDR3 DNA reads TGTGCCAGCCGGCTGTATCAAGAGCAGTTCTTC.

In its sample, this clonotype was seen many times. CDR3 nucleotides: TGTGCCAGCAGTGAAGCGCCGTCGGGGGGCCCGTCCAATGAGCAGTTCTTC. It is translated as CASSEAPSGGPSNEQFF. The J gene is TRBJ2-1, the V gene TRBV2, with D perhaps TRBD2 (7 bases). V lost 0 bases and J lost 6, with 18 bases in between. This CDR3 is built from 17 residues. Germline lookup yields CDR1 SNHLY and CDR2 FYNNEI.

This clonotype showed up many times. The V call is TRBV3-1, the J call TRBJ2-7; 7 bases map to TRBD1. With V trimmed by 5 bases and J by 2 bases, 9 bases remained unmatched. The CDR3 consists of 15 residues. Germline V gene sequence: CDR1 LGHDT, CDR2 YNNKEL (reference sequence). CDR3 in amino acids: CASSSYPTGTYEQYF. CDR3 sequence (DNA): TGTGCCAGCAGCTCCTACCCGACAGGGACCTACGAGCAGTACTTC.

The chain joins TRBV2 to TRBJ2-1; 9 bases are shared with TRBD1. CDR3 size: 16 residues. Germline lookup yields CDR1 SNHLY and CDR2 FYNNEI. V lost 5 bases and J lost 2; bases outside the gene matches: 7. Here the CDR3 reads CASSQSGQGTYNEQFF. DNA for the CDR3: TGTGCCAGCAGTCAGTCGGGACAGGGAACCTACAATGAGCAGTTCTTC.

The J gene is TRBJ2-3, the V gene TRBV4-1, with TRBD1 matching 12 bases. Germline CDR1 is MGHRA and CDR2 is YSYEKL. V shed 3 bases and J 6 bases; nucleotides not matched to a gene: 10. CDR3 length equals 17 residues. The CDR3 DNA follows: TGCGCCAGCAGCCACGGAACCGGGACAGGGGGCTTGGATACGCAGTATTTT. This encodes CASSHGTGTGGLDTQYF.

This clonotype occurred once. One end of the junction fails to match germline, which may point to a read error. This chain uses TRBV20-1 with TRBJ1-2, with TRBD1 as a possible D gene (5 bases). This CDR3 has 15 amino acids. Germline V lookup: CDR1 DFQATT, CDR2 SNEGSKA (reference sequence). CDR3 DNA: TGCGGTGCTGGGAAACAGGTGGAGGTCCCAGGGGGCTACACCTTC. This encodes CGAGKQVEVPGGYTF.

The gene calls are TRBV5-1 and TRBJ2-1, with TRBD1 matching over 9 bases. The germline gives CDR1 SGHRS, CDR2 YFSETQ. The ends lost 0 bases at V and 8 bases at J; junction bases unmatched: 6. The CDR3 extends over 15 amino acids. For the CDR3, the DNA is TGCGCCAGCAGCTTGGACAGGGGGCCATGGGATGAGCAGTTCTTC. Translated: CASSLDRGPWDEQFF.

Concerning this clonotype: One base away lies a much larger clone, so this may be a sequencing read error. The chain combines TRBV5-1 with TRBJ2-7; TRBD1 aligns across 7 bases. The J segment lost 0 bases and the V segment lost 7 bases, leaving 7 bases of the junction unmatched. Germline CDR1 is SGHRS and CDR2 is YFSETQ. This CDR3 comprises 14 residues. The CDR3 DNA sequence: TGCGCCAGCCGTCAGACAGGGAGCTCCTACGAGCAGTACTTC. Translating it yields CASRQTGSSYEQYF.

The chain is built from TRBV27 and TRBJ2-1; 11 nucleotides agree with TRBD2. V dropped 4 bases and J dropped 6; count of bases not matched to a gene: 5. Germline V gene sequence: CDR1 MNHEY, CDR2 SMNVEV (reference sequence). The CDR3 runs 15 residues. CDR3: CASSSSGTSGNEQFF. In DNA form, the CDR3 reads TGTGCCAGCAGTTCCAGCGGGACTAGCGGCAATGAGCAGTTCTTC.

At least ten counts were recorded for this clonotype. The rearrangement uses TRBV6-1 and TRBJ1-1; 10 nucleotides match TRBD1. With 5 bases clipped from V and 0 bases from J, the junction kept 6 bases outside the gene matches. Germline loops: CDR1 MNHNS, CDR2 SASEGT. CDR3 size: 16 residues. The CDR3 protein is CASSPGQGLVNTEAFF. As DNA, the CDR3 is TGTGCCAGCAGTCCGGGACAGGGGCTGGTGAACACTGAAGCTTTCTTT.

This chain connects TRBV20-1 to TRBJ1-5, with D unresolved. This CDR3 has 19 residues. V was clipped by 1 base and J by 0 bases, with 22 bases between them. Germline V gives CDR1 DFQATT, CDR2 SNEGSKA (reference sequence). The CDR3 bases are TGCAGTGCTAGAGTGGGGAGCGCGATCTCAACGTATAGCAATCAGCCCCAGCATTTT. Its translation is CSARVGSAISTYSNQPQHF.

On this clonotype: Since a much larger clone is just one base distant, this may be a read error. The chain joins TRBV2 to TRBJ2-3; weak D call: TRBD1 (6 bases). The CDR3 length is 16 residues. V was cut by 10 bases and J by 0 bases, with 20 bases left in between. CDR1 and CDR2 from the germline V gene are SNHLY and FYNNEI. The CDR3 region has the DNA TGTGCCACCCAGGGGTGGGACGCCCCTAGCACAGATACGCAGTATTTT. Its translation: CATQGWDAPSTDTQYF.

The chain couples TRBV18 to TRBJ2-3; D is unclear. This CDR3 contains 17 residues. Trimming removed 0 bases at V and 0 bases at J, with 13 bases between. CDR1 is KGHSH, CDR2 LQKENI, per germline. The CDR3 region is CASSPPGRSSSTDTQYF. The CDR3 nucleotides read TGTGCCAGCTCACCACCCGGTCGATCAAGTAGCACAGATACGCAGTATTTT.

V usage is TRBV4-1 and J usage is TRBJ2-6; possible D gene TRBD2, 6 bases. This CDR3 is 16 amino acids long. The V gene's germline CDR1 is MGHRA and CDR2 YSYEKL. The ends were cut back, 3 bases at V and 0 bases at J, with 9 bases in the middle. The CDR3 nucleotides are TGCGCCAGCAGCCAGCCCGGGAGCTCTGGGGCCAACGTCCTGACTTTC. Translation: CASSQPGSSGANVLTF.

This clonotype turned up a few times. The chain has TRBV20-1 and TRBJ2-1; the match to TRBD1 covers 9 bases. The junction had 10 bases not matched to a gene; V was cut back by 1 base and J by 6 bases. Per the germline V gene, CDR1 is DFQATT and CDR2 is SNEGSKA (reference sequence). This CDR3 region has 16 residues. The CDR3 sequence: CSARVLTGGVGNEQFF. The CDR3 region has the DNA TGCAGTGCTAGAGTCCTGACAGGGGGTGTAGGCAATGAGCAGTTCTTC.

This chain links TRBV4-1 with TRBJ2-5; D not certain. Trimming cost V 2 bases and J 1 base, with 11 bases left between them. This CDR3 spans 15 amino acids. Per the germline V gene, CDR1 is MGHRA and CDR2 is YSYEKL. DNA of the CDR3: TGCGCCAGCAGCCAATTCGGGCAGCTCCAAGAGACCCAGTACTTC. The encoded protein is CASSQFGQLQETQYF.

This clonotype was counted at least ten times. V usage is TRBV18 and J usage is TRBJ2-7, with TRBD1 matching over 7 bases. Looked up from germline, CDR1 is KGHSH and CDR2 is LQKENI. The CDR3 runs to 15 residues. V was clipped by 0 bases and J by 0 bases; unmatched bases: 2. The CDR3 DNA sequence: TGTGCCAGCTCACCACCGTGGGACAGCTCCTACGAGCAGTACTTC. Its protein is CASSPPWDSSYEQYF. Full variable domain (outside the CDR3, taken from reference TRBV18 and TRBJ2-7): NAGVMQNPRHLVRRRGQEARLRCSPMKGHSHVYWYRQLPEEGLKFMVYLQKENIIDESGMPKERFSAEFPKEGPSILRIQQVVRGDSAAYFCASSPPWDSSYEQYFGPGTRLTVT.

This clonotype came up many times. The rearrangement links TRBV12-3 or TRBV12-4 to TRBJ1-2; 8 bases are shared with TRBD1. V lost 3 bases and J lost 6; bases outside the gene matches: 3. This CDR3 is 13 amino acids long. CDR3 protein: CASSFRQGHGYTF. DNA of the CDR3: TGTGCCAGCAGTTTCAGACAGGGGCATGGCTACACCTTC.

The V call is TRBV7-3, the J call TRBJ2-1, with D possibly TRBD2 on 7 matching bases. The CDR3 runs to 14 residues. V lost 5 bases and J 9 bases, leaving 17 bases between the germline ends. Per germline, CDR1 SGHTA and CDR2 FQGTGA. CDR3 region: CASSLWGGRGEQFF. In DNA, the CDR3 is TGTGCCAGCAGCCTCTGGGGGGGGCGGGGTGAGCAGTTCTTC. Full variable domain (outside the CDR3, taken from reference TRBV7-3 and TRBJ2-1): GAGVSQTPSNKVTEKGKYVELRCDPISGHTALYWYRQSLGQGPEFLIYFQGTGAADDSGLPNDRFFAVRPEGSVSTLKIQRTERGDSAVYLCASSLWGGRGEQFFGPGTRLTVL.

The rearrangement links TRBV6-1 to TRBJ2-5; the D gene is possibly TRBD2 (6 bases). The length of the CDR3 is 14 residues. V gave up 3 bases and J gave up 5 bases, with 13 bases separating them. The germline gives CDR1 MNHNS, CDR2 SASEGT. The CDR3 DNA is TGTGCCAGCAGTGACAGCGGGCTGGACGAGACCCAGTACTTC. Its protein is CASSDSGLDETQYF.

The chain joins TRBV20-1 to TRBJ2-2; 12 nucleotides align to TRBD2. This CDR3 contains 17 residues. With 0 bases clipped from V and 4 bases from J, the junction kept 6 bases outside the gene matches. CDR1 DFQATT and CDR2 SNEGSKA come from the germline V gene (reference sequence). CDR3 sequence: CSARDWASGGATGELFF. As DNA, the CDR3 is TGCAGTGCTAGAGATTGGGCTAGCGGGGGGGCCACCGGGGAGCTGTTTTTT.